This paragraph reports one TCR beta chain. This sample is drawn from a study of blood T cell repertoires in COVID-19. Study overall: Samples came from the United States, Italy and Spain, spanning acute and convalescent COVID-19. T cells, B-cell-depleted T cells, or PBMCs supplied cDNA or gDNA.

Per the study methods: From reference gene primer amplification, estimates of nucleated cell counts were derived. Profiled with immunoSEQ multiplex PCR; TCRdb holds only in-frame clones, not every one. V, J and clone size were drawn from that table, and D and trimming were deduced from the DNA. The sample consists of around 81,000 clones, approximately 88% of them appearing once. Material for sequencing was peripheral blood. The sequence derives from a man in his sixties or seventies with acute or convalescent COVID-19.

The CDR3: CASSPPAGGETGELFF. The DNA of the CDR3 is TGTGCCAGCTCACCGCCCGCGGGAGGGGAGACCGGGGAGCTGTTTTTT. V usage is TRBV18 and J usage is TRBJ2-2; 9 bases map to TRBD2. The CDR3 has 16 residues. Germline V gene lookup returns CDR1 KGHSH and CDR2 LQKENI. Trimming took 3 bases from V and 5 from J; bases not matched to a gene: 7.